The 16 T cell receptor beta chains reported below all come from one sample, sequenced in a study of long-term antiretroviral therapy in people with HIV. Runs used v3.0 of the immunoSEQ assay and were done at survey level. Sequencing used immunoSEQ multiplex PCR; TCRdb keeps in-frame clones, though not all of them. The sample has 30,000 to 50,000 clones; 80% to 90% are singletons. Sequencing was performed on unsorted PBMCs, taken just before starting antiretroviral therapy. These receptor sequences come from a woman aged 18-29 years with HIV.

V and J are TRBV28 and TRBJ2-1; D is uncertain. The V gene's germline CDR1 is MDHEN and CDR2 SYDVKM. V was pared by 5 bases and J by 0 bases, with 8 bases between. The CDR3 has 14 residues. CDR3 in DNA: TGTGCCAGCAGTGAACAGAGCTCCTACAATGAGCAGTTCTTC. This codes for CASSEQSSYNEQFF.

The rearrangement joins TRBV7-2 to TRBJ2-5; 13 nucleotides agree with TRBD2. This CDR3 spans 15 amino acids. Trimming at V came to 4 bases and at J to 5 bases, leaving 4 bases not matched to a gene. The germline V gene encodes CDR1 SGHTA and CDR2 FQGNSA. CDR3 DNA sequence: TGTGCCAGCAGCTCTGGACTAGCGGGAGCGGAGACCCAGTACTTC. Translated: CASSSGLAGAETQYF.

The chain couples TRBV10-2 to TRBJ2-7, with a tentative D call TRBD2 (5 bases). V was clipped by 0 bases and J by 4 bases, with 7 bases between them. CDR3 length equals 13 residues. The germline gives CDR1 WSHSY, CDR2 SAAADI. CDR3 DNA: TGCGCCAGCAGTGAGTCCGGGGTATACGAGCAGTACTTC. It translates to CASSESGVYEQYF.

V gene TRBV6-5 combines with J gene TRBJ1-3; the D gene is possibly TRBD1 (6 bases). The germline V gene has CDR1 MNHEY and CDR2 SVGAGI. This CDR3 spans 15 amino acids. The germline V and J ends were trimmed by 0 bases and 4 bases, with 10 bases remaining between them. The CDR3 DNA follows: TGTGCCAGCAGTTACTCTAGGGGGTCCGGAAACACCATATATTTT. Translating gives CASSYSRGSGNTIYF.

The chain recombines TRBV5-6 with TRBJ2-1; a weak D match, TRBD2 (5 bases). V was trimmed by 2 bases and J by 6 bases, leaving 15 bases between them. Germline V gene sequence: CDR1 SGHDT, CDR2 YYEEEE. This CDR3 has 15 residues. CDR3 residues: CASSFLREVINEQFF. CDR3 nucleotides: TGTGCCAGCAGCTTTTTACGGGAAGTGATCAATGAGCAGTTCTTC.

V usage is TRBV6-5 and J usage is TRBJ1-6, with D maybe TRBD1 (6 bases). CDR3 length equals 16 residues. Germline lookup yields CDR1 MNHEY and CDR2 SVGAGI. V was pared by 0 bases and J by 7 bases, with 13 bases between. This CDR3 is CASSYSTRGGNSPLHF. The CDR3 DNA follows: TGTGCCAGCAGTTACTCGACCAGGGGAGGGAATTCACCCCTCCACTTT.

The CDR3 sequence: CASSLEHPDDGYTF. In nucleotides, the CDR3 is TGCGCCAGCAGCTTGGAGCATCCGGATGATGGCTACACCTTC. V usage is TRBV5-1 and J usage is TRBJ1-2; D is undetermined. There are 14 residues in the CDR3. Germline-derived CDR1 and CDR2 are SGHRS and YFSETQ. Trimming pared 0 bases from V and 6 bases from J, leaving 12 bases between.

The chain has TRBV2 and TRBJ2-1; 10 bases agree with TRBD1. CDR3 length: 15 residues. V trimming: 5 bases; J trimming: 3 bases; junction bases outside the gene matches: 4. CDR1 is SNHLY, CDR2 FYNNEI, per germline. The CDR3 nucleotides are TGTGCCAGCAGTTTGGACAGGGGGAGCTACAATGAGCAGTTCTTC. Translating it yields CASSLDRGSYNEQFF.

This clone came up a few times. The gene calls are TRBV6-5 and TRBJ1-2; no definite D call. The germline gives CDR1 MNHEY, CDR2 SVGAGI. The CDR3 length is 13 residues. V gave up 0 bases and J gave up 1 base, with 3 bases separating them. CDR3 coding DNA: TGTGCCAGCAGTTACTCGAGTAACTATGGCTACACCTTC. Translating gives CASSYSSNYGYTF.

This clone was recorded only once. This chain connects TRBV25-1 to TRBJ2-1; D is unclear. Germline CDR1 reads MGHDK; CDR2 reads SYGVNS. V lost 9 bases, J lost 7 bases, and 31 bases lay in between. This CDR3 is 18 amino acids long. As DNA, the CDR3 is TGTGCCAGGGCAGGTAAGGTATCTTTCGCTAGTATAACGAATGAGCAGTTCTTC. Its protein is CARAGKVSFASITNEQFF.

The chain employs TRBV6-6 and TRBJ2-3, with TRBD1 as a possible D gene (6 bases). V was pared by 2 bases and J by 0 bases, with 12 bases between. This CDR3 is built from 16 residues. Germline V gene lookup returns CDR1 MNHNY and CDR2 SVGAGI (reference sequence). The DNA of the CDR3 is TGTGCCAGCAGTTACGGCAGGGGCGTTAGCACAGATACGCAGTATTTT. As protein: CASSYGRGVSTDTQYF.

The rearrangement uses TRBV27 and TRBJ2-5; no clear D gene. CDR1 is MNHEY, CDR2 SMNVEV, per germline (reference sequence). The V end lost 2 bases, the J end lost 5 bases, and 9 bases lay between the germline ends. CDR3 length: 13 amino acids. The CDR3 nucleotides are TGTGCCAGCAGTTTAGACGAGATGGAGACCCAGTACTTC. Protein product: CASSLDEMETQYF.

V is TRBV11-2 and J is TRBJ2-7; 14 nucleotides align to TRBD2. The CDR3 has 16 amino acids. Per the germline V gene, CDR1 is SGHAT and CDR2 is FQNNGV. Trimming cost V 5 bases and J 7 bases; bases outside gene matches: 10. CDR3 loop: CASSRTSGRPLGEQYF. In nucleotides, the CDR3 is TGTGCCAGCAGCCGGACTAGCGGGAGGCCCCTTGGGGAGCAGTACTTC.

This chain joins TRBV19 and TRBJ2-1; no definite D call. Germline V gene sequence: CDR1 LNHDA, CDR2 SQIVND (reference sequence). Between the trimmed V and J ends, which lost 1 base and 9 bases, there was a span of 10 bases. The CDR3 totals 13 residues. CDR3 region: CASSIGVQIEQFF. CDR3 bases: TGTGCCAGTAGTATAGGGGTCCAGATTGAGCAGTTCTTC. Drawing the rest from reference TRBV19 and TRBJ2-1, the complete variable domain is DGGITQSPKYLFRKEGQNVTLSCEQNLNHDAMYWYRQDPGQGLRLIYYSQIVNDFQKGDIAEGYSVSREKKESFPLTVTSAQKNPTAFYLCASSIGVQIEQFFGPGTRLTVL.

The chain uses TRBV7-9 and TRBJ1-4; D is uncertain. Germline assignment: CDR1 SEHNR and CDR2 FQNEAQ (reference sequence). The length of the CDR3 is 13 residues. V was pared by 0 bases and J by 10 bases, with 9 bases between. CDR3 sequence reads: CASSLAPSGKLFF. CDR3 sequence (DNA): TGTGCCAGCAGCTTAGCCCCGTCCGGAAAACTGTTTTTT.

The genes are TRBV7-9 and TRBJ1-2; D is undetermined. This CDR3 spans 15 amino acids. The germline V gene has CDR1 SEHNR and CDR2 FQNEAQ (reference sequence). V lost 5 bases to trimming and J lost 1 base, with 14 bases between them. The chain's CDR3 is CASSLQVTNNYGYTF. The CDR3 bases are TGTGCCAGCAGCCTCCAAGTGACAAATAACTATGGCTACACCTTC.